What follows are 3 T cell receptor beta chains derived from one specimen sequenced in a study of blood T cell repertoires in COVID-19 (dated by TCRdb to 2018 to 2020). Library prep was done by the immunoSEQ multiplex PCR assay. Held by TCRdb, this immuneACCESS table contains in-frame sequences only and omits some clones. Under half of the omission traces to an unresolved V gene where checked; the cause of the rest is unknown. This sample has about 170,000 clones in its table, and 75% to 90% of those were observed once. The top ten constitute about 3.5% of the sample. Input material: peripheral blood. The receptors originated from a human donor with acute or convalescent COVID-19. The donor label of this sample is uncertain.

This chain links TRBV9 with TRBJ2-5; D possibly corresponds to TRBD2 (5 bases). In germline, CDR1 is SGDLS, CDR2 YYNGEE. V lost 0 bases to trimming and J lost 2 bases, with 8 bases between them. This CDR3 comprises 14 residues. The chain's CDR3 is CASSVEAEQETQYF. The DNA for the CDR3 is TGTGCCAGCAGCGTAGAAGCGGAACAAGAGACCCAGTACTTC.

This chain uses TRBV3-1 (or the pseudogene TRBV3-2) with TRBJ2-3; 7 nucleotides line up with TRBD2. This CDR3 has 16 amino acids. Germline V gene lookup returns CDR1 LGHDT and CDR2 YNNKEL (reference sequence). The ends lost 3 bases at V and 0 bases at J; junction bases unmatched: 6. The CDR3 sequence is CASSHGRGVSTDTQYF. The CDR3 DNA follows: TGTGCCAGCAGCCATGGCCGGGGGGTAAGCACAGATACGCAGTATTTT.

V gene TRBV28 combines with J gene TRBJ1-6, with 7 bases aligning to TRBD1. The ends lost 8 bases at V and 7 bases at J; junction bases unmatched: 2. The CDR3 has 12 residues. Germline V gene data show CDR1 as MDHEN and CDR2 as SYDVKM. This CDR3 is CASDRVNSPLHF. DNA for the CDR3: TGTGCCAGCGACAGGGTCAATTCACCCCTCCACTTT.